This T cell receptor (beta chain) was documented in a study of blood T cell repertoires in COVID-19. For the study at large: There were acute and convalescent COVID-19 samples, and they came from the United States, Italy and Spain. PBMCs, B-cell-depleted T cells, or T cells were the source of the cDNA or gDNA that made up the material.

The CDR3 contains 14 residues. Germline CDR1 reads SNHLY; CDR2 reads FYNNEI. With V trimmed by 9 bases and J by 7 bases, 11 bases remained unmatched. Authors' processing steps: Estimated nucleated cell counts came from reference gene primer amplification. Using immunoSEQ multiplex PCR, the repertoire was profiled, and TCRdb retains in-frame clones only, with some absent. For V, J and clone size, that table is used; D and trimming come from the DNA. The sample lists tens of thousands of clones, approximately 86% occurring once. The specimen was peripheral blood. The genes are TRBV2 and TRBJ1-4; the match to TRBD1 covers 7 bases. The origin of this receptor is a man between 65 and 85 years old with acute or convalescent COVID-19. The DNA for the CDR3 is TGTGCCAGTCATATCCAGGGGGTTGGTGAAAAACTGTTTTTT. Translation gives CASHIQGVGEKLFF.